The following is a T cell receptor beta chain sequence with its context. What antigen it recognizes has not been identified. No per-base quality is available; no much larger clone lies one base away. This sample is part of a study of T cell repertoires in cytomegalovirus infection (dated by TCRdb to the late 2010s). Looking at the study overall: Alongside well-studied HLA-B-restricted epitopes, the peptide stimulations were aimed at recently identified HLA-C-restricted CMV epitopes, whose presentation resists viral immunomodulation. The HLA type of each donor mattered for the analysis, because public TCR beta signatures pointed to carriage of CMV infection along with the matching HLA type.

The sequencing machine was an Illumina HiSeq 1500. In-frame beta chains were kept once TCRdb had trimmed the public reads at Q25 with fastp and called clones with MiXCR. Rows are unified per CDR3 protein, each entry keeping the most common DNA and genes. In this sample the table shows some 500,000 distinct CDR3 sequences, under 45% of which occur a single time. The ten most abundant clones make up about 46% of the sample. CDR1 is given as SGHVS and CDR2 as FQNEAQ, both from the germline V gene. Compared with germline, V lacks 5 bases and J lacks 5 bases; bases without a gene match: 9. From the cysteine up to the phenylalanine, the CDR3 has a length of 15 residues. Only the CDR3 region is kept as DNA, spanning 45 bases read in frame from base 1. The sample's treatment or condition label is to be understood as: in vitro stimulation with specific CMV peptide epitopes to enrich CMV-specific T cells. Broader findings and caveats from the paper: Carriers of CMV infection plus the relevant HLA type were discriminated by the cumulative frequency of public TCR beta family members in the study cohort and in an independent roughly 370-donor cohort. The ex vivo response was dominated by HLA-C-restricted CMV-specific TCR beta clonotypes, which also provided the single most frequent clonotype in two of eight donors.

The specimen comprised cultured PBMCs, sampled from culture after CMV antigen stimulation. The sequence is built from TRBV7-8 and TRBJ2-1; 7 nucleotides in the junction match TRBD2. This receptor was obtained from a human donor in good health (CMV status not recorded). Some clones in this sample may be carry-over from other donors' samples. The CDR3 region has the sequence CASSHNPGLNNEQFF. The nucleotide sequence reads TGTGCCAGCAGCCACAATCCGGGACTAAACAATGAGCAGTTCTTC. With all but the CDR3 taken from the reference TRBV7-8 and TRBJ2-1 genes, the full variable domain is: GAGVSQSPRYKVAKRGQDVALRCDPISGHVSLFWYQQALGQGPEFLTYFQNEAQLDKSGLPSDRFFAERPEGSVSTLKIQRTQQEDSAVYLCASSHNPGLNNEQFFGPGTRLTVL.